One sample yielded the 5 T cell receptor beta chains listed below, sequenced in a study of blood T cell repertoires in COVID-19. TCRdb keeps only in-frame clones here, not all; method: immunoSEQ multiplex PCR. The sample yields roughly 78,000 clones, nearly 90% seen once. The specimen was peripheral blood. The receptors come from a man aged 50-60 years with acute or convalescent COVID-19.

The chain couples TRBV10-2 to TRBJ1-2; D remains ambiguous. V lost 3 bases and J 0 bases, leaving 8 bases between the germline ends. The CDR3 contains 14 residues. The germline gives CDR1 WSHSY, CDR2 SAAADI. The CDR3 here is CASSDLVSNYGYTF. CDR3 DNA: TGCGCCAGCAGTGATCTAGTTTCTAACTATGGCTACACCTTC.

The chain is built from TRBV5-8 and TRBJ2-4; D might be TRBD1 (6 bases). The ends were cut back, 0 bases at V and 1 base at J, with 11 bases in the middle. The CDR3 spans 16 residues. Germline lookup yields CDR1 SGHTS and CDR2 YDEGEE. The CDR3 spells CASSLVGANAKNIQYF. The CDR3 DNA reads as TGTGCCAGCAGCTTGGTGGGGGCTAATGCCAAAAACATTCAGTACTTC.

V gene TRBV2 combines with J gene TRBJ2-1; TRBD1 matches 7 bases. This CDR3 spans 15 amino acids. Germline trimming cut 3 bases from V and 11 bases from J; bases unmatched to any gene: 13. The V gene's germline CDR1 is SNHLY and CDR2 FYNNEI. CDR3 DNA: TGTGCCAGCAGTGACCCTGGACAGGTCGCGTTTCAGCAGTTCTTC. Translating gives CASSDPGQVAFQQFF.

This chain joins TRBV9 and TRBJ1-1, with TRBD1 as a possible D gene (5 bases). This CDR3 spans 13 amino acids. With 0 bases removed from V and 6 bases from J, the gap between germline ends came to 9 bases. CDR1 and CDR2 from the germline V gene are SGDLS and YYNGEE. The CDR3 DNA reads TGTGCCAGCAGCGTAGGGCAGGGCGCTGAAGCTTTCTTT. It is translated as CASSVGQGAEAFF.

The chain recombines TRBV7-6 with TRBJ2-7, with a tentative D call TRBD1 (6 bases). This CDR3 contains 13 residues. V lost 5 bases, J lost 3 bases, and 11 bases lay in between. Germline values: CDR1 SGHVS, CDR2 FNYEAQ. The CDR3 DNA reads as TGTGCCAGCAGCAAGACAGGATTCTACGAGCAGTACTTC. This translates into CASSKTGFYEQYF.